The 3 T cell receptor beta chains below come from one sample, sequenced in a study of shared clonotypes between healthy human individuals. Sequenced by immunoSEQ multiplex PCR; TCRdb stores in-frame clones only, minus some. The data contain 1,400,000 or so clones, approximately 98.5% of them singletons. Sequencing was performed on naive CD4+ T cells sorted from blood. Regarding subset: CD45RA+ positively selected. The receptors were sampled from a man aged 25-40 years in good health.

The chain has TRBV19 and TRBJ1-2, with D uncertain. CDR3 length equals 14 residues. The V end was cut by 1 base, the J end by 3 bases, with 9 bases between. Germline CDR1 LNHDA, CDR2 SQIVND (reference sequence). CDR3 sequence: CASSIGATYYGYTF. The CDR3 DNA reads as TGTGCCAGTAGTATAGGGGCCACTTACTATGGCTACACCTTC.

V gene TRBV19 combines with J gene TRBJ2-7, with D possibly matching TRBD2 (5 bases). The germline gives CDR1 LNHDA, CDR2 SQIVND (reference sequence). The CDR3 has 14 amino acids. V was shortened by 7 bases and J by 0 bases, with 13 bases between the two germline ends. CDR3 sequence reads: CASTLGLGSYEQYF. In DNA, the CDR3 is TGTGCCAGTACCCTCGGACTGGGCTCCTACGAGCAGTACTTC.

The chain has TRBV19 and TRBJ2-6; D might be TRBD2 (6 bases). The CDR3 loop spans 15 amino acids. The germline V gene encodes CDR1 LNHDA and CDR2 SQIVND (reference sequence). V shed 8 bases and J shed 2 bases, with 13 bases lying between them. DNA for the CDR3: TGTGCCAGTGGAGGGATCAGGACTGGGGCCAACGTCCTGACTTTC. Amino acid sequence: CASGGIRTGANVLTF.